Each of the 28 T cell receptor beta chains below was sequenced from the same sample in a study of Graves' ophthalmopathy and Graves' hyperthyroidism. The sequenced template was RNA, covering the TCR beta CDR3 region. HTBI primers were employed in first-round RT-PCR, then a second-round multiplex PCR followed. MiXCR was run by TCRdb on the multiplex PCR reads, yielding one entry per CDR3 protein. The sample records roughly 160,000 distinct CDR3 sequences, under 45% being singletons. Sequencing used peripheral blood. These receptors came from a man aged 25-40 years with Graves' ophthalmopathy.

The J gene is TRBJ2-5, the V gene TRBV11-3; TRBD2 matches at 10 bases. From germline, CDR1 is SGHNT and CDR2 YENEEA. V was clipped by 6 bases and J by 1 base; unmatched bases: 8. This CDR3 has 16 amino acids. The CDR3 sequence is CASSRGTSVIQETQYF. As DNA, the CDR3 is TGTGCCAGCAGTCGCGGGACTAGCGTAATCCAAGAGACCCAGTACTTC. Based on the CDR3 plus reference TRBV11-3 and TRBJ2-5, the full variable domain is EAGVVQSPRYKIIEKKQPVAFWCNPISGHNTLYWYLQNLGQGPELLIRYENEEAVDDSQLPKDRFSAERLKGVDSTLKIQPAELGDSAVYLCASSRGTSVIQETQYFGPGTRLLVL.

The V gene is TRBV5-5, the J gene TRBJ2-7; D is perhaps TRBD2 (6 bases). The CDR3 spans 13 residues. V dropped 4 bases and J dropped 7 bases, with 15 bases sitting between them. CDR1 SGHKS and CDR2 YYEKEE come from the germline V gene (reference sequence). The DNA of the CDR3 is TGTGCCAGCAGCATCATGGAGGGTGGGGAGCAGTACTTC. Its translation: CASSIMEGGEQYF.

This chain connects TRBV6-1 to TRBJ1-2; D unresolved. Germline V gene lookup returns CDR1 MNHNS and CDR2 SASEGT. Trimming pared 6 bases from V and 3 bases from J, leaving 8 bases between. The CDR3 sequence is 12 residues long. The CDR3 DNA is TGTGCCAGCAGCCCCCGTTACTATGGCTACACCTTC. Its protein product is CASSPRYYGYTF.

CDR3 coding DNA: TGTGCCAGCAGCCCTACTAGCGGGGGGGAAGAGACCCAGTACTTC. This translates into CASSPTSGGEETQYF. The rearrangement links TRBV12-3 or TRBV12-4 to TRBJ2-5; 13 bases line up with TRBD2. V lost 6 bases to trimming and J lost 3 bases; unmatched junction nucleotides: 4. This CDR3 is built from 15 residues.

In this sample, this clonotype turned up many times. The CDR3 nucleotides read TGTGCCAGCAGACTTAACACCGGGGAGCTGTTTTTT. This encodes CASRLNTGELFF. This chain connects TRBV6-2 or TRBV6-3 to TRBJ2-2; D uncertain. The germline V gene has CDR1 MNHEY and CDR2 SVGEGT. The CDR3 runs to 12 residues. Between the trimmed V and J ends, which lost 6 bases and 2 bases, there was a span of 4 bases.

This clonotype appeared many times. The V gene is TRBV6-1, the J gene TRBJ1-2; TRBD1 matches 8 bases. V dropped 1 base and J dropped 4; count of bases not matched to a gene: 5. The V gene's germline CDR1 is MNHNS and CDR2 SASEGT. The CDR3 contains 15 residues. The CDR3: CASSEVSGGFYGYTF. The CDR3 DNA reads as TGTGCCAGCAGTGAAGTTTCAGGGGGCTTCTATGGCTACACCTTC.

This clonotype appeared many times. V is TRBV5-1 and J is TRBJ2-7; perhaps TRBD2 as D (6 bases). V lost 1 base and J 6 bases, leaving 14 bases between the germline ends. Germline V gene data show CDR1 as SGHRS and CDR2 as YFSETQ. This CDR3 has 14 residues. CDR3: CASSLSGEDSEQYF. The CDR3 DNA reads as TGCGCCAGCAGCTTGTCGGGGGAGGATAGCGAGCAGTACTTC. The entire variable domain, with the rest obtained from reference TRBV5-1 and TRBJ2-7, is as follows: KAGVTQTPRYLIKTRGQQVTLSCSPISGHRSVSWYQQTPGQGLQFLFEYFSETQRNKGNFPGRFSGRQFSNSRSEMNVSTLELGDSALYLCASSLSGEDSEQYFGPGTRLTVT.

This clonotype was counted ten times or more. The chain employs TRBV19 and TRBJ2-6; tentatively, D is TRBD1 or TRBD2 (5 bases each). The V and J ends lost 3 bases and 0 bases respectively, with 6 bases between them. This CDR3 comprises 15 residues. Germline loops: CDR1 LNHDA, CDR2 SQIVND (reference sequence). CDR3 protein: CASSMGPSGANVLTF. CDR3 nucleotide sequence: TGTGCCAGTAGTATGGGACCCTCTGGGGCCAACGTCCTGACTTTC.

This clonotype was observed at least ten times. Written as DNA, the CDR3 is TGTGCCAGCAGCTCTCGTCAGGGGCGCAATCAGCCCCAGCATTTT. Translated: CASSSRQGRNQPQHF. The chain is built from TRBV7-2 and TRBJ1-5; tentative D call: TRBD1 (6 bases). CDR1 is SGHTA, CDR2 FQGNSA, per germline. This CDR3 spans 15 amino acids. Between the trimmed V and J ends, which lost 4 bases and 2 bases, there was a span of 12 bases.

This clonotype was counted ten times or more. V is TRBV11-3 and J is TRBJ1-1; D ambiguous. Germline V gene lookup returns CDR1 SGHNT and CDR2 YENEEA. This CDR3 spans 13 amino acids. Trimming left V 5 bases short and J 6 bases short, with 13 bases between. CDR3 nucleotide sequence: TGTGCCAGCAGCCCGACCCCCGAACCTGAAGCTTTCTTT. The encoded protein is CASSPTPEPEAFF.

The chain employs TRBV29-1 and TRBJ2-7; 8 positions match TRBD1. The junction had 12 bases not matched to a gene; V was cut back by 7 bases and J by 7 bases. The germline V gene has CDR1 SQVTM and CDR2 ANQGSEA. This CDR3 has 13 amino acids. CDR3 DNA sequence: TGCAGCGCCGCCGCAGGGGGCCAGGAAGAGCAGTACTTC. This sequence encodes CSAAAGGQEEQYF.

The DNA of the CDR3 is TGTGCCAGTTTGACCTCTAATTCACCCCTCCACTTT. Translation gives CASLTSNSPLHF. V usage is TRBV28 and J usage is TRBJ1-6; D is uncertain. The germline CDR1 and CDR2 sequences are MDHEN and SYDVKM. The CDR3 is 12 residues long. Trimming took off 9 bases at V and 6 bases at J, with 9 bases between the two ends.

Ten or more counts support this clonotype. The chain couples TRBV19 to TRBJ1-5, with 9 bases aligning to TRBD1. Per germline, CDR1 LNHDA and CDR2 SQIVND (reference sequence). The CDR3 extends over 17 amino acids. The J segment lost 1 base and the V segment lost 6 bases, leaving 10 bases of the junction unmatched. The CDR3 region has the DNA TGTGCCAGTAGCCCGCTGGACAGGGGAAAGAGCAATCAGCCCCAGCATTTT. Translation: CASSPLDRGKSNQPQHF.

This clonotype was seen many times. The chain is built from TRBV27 and TRBJ2-7, with 7 bases matching TRBD1. The germline gives CDR1 MNHEY, CDR2 SMNVEV (reference sequence). V lost 2 bases and J lost 3; bases outside the gene matches: 10. This CDR3 is built from 16 residues. The chain's CDR3 is CASSLRGTVTFYEQYF. For the CDR3, the DNA is TGTGCCAGCAGTTTAAGAGGGACAGTCACCTTCTACGAGCAGTACTTC.

The chain joins TRBV6-2 or TRBV6-3 to TRBJ2-4; D is uncertain. The CDR3 is made up of 15 amino acids. V was clipped by 2 bases and J by 6 bases, with 14 bases between them. CDR1 is MNHEY and CDR2 is SVGEGT in the germline V gene. As DNA, the CDR3 is TGTGCCAGCAGTTACGAGGAGATTAACGGAAACATTCAGTACTTC. Translated: CASSYEEINGNIQYF.

The chain couples TRBV7-9 to TRBJ2-7, with 7 bases that match TRBD1. J lost 7 bases, V lost 2 bases, and 5 bases had no gene match. CDR1 is SEHNR and CDR2 is FQNEAQ in the germline V gene (reference sequence). The CDR3 loop spans 13 amino acids. CDR3 sequence (DNA): TGTGCCAGCAGCTTAAGACAGGGCGGGGAGCAGTACTTC. Protein: CASSLRQGGEQYF.

A remark on this clonotype: One end of the junction fails to match germline, which may point to a read error. The chain has TRBV12-3 or TRBV12-4 and TRBJ2-7; the match to TRBD1 covers 9 bases. This CDR3 comprises 15 residues. The CDR3 loop is CASSLGQGESYEQCF. CDR3 nucleotides: TGTGCCAGCAGTTTGGGACAGGGAGAATCCTACGAGCAGTGCTTC.

This clonotype was recorded at least ten times. J is TRBJ2-7 and V is TRBV27; the match to TRBD2 covers 10 bases. The ends lost 6 bases at V and 3 bases at J; junction bases unmatched: 5. Germline CDR1 reads MNHEY; CDR2 reads SMNVEV (reference sequence). This CDR3 is 14 amino acids long. This CDR3 reads CASRRTSGIYEQYF. The CDR3 DNA follows: TGTGCCAGCAGGAGGACTAGCGGTATCTACGAGCAGTACTTC.

Many counts were recorded for this clonotype. The chain links TRBV5-5 to TRBJ2-7; D remains ambiguous. Trimming removed 1 base at V and 5 bases at J, with 13 bases between. The CDR3 is 14 amino acids. CDR1 is SGHKS, CDR2 YYEKEE, per germline (reference sequence). The CDR3 coding sequence is TGTGCCAGCAGCTTGCAAGCTGATTGGGACGAGCAGTACTTC. Residues: CASSLQADWDEQYF.

This clonotype was recorded many times. The rearrangement links TRBV6-4 to TRBJ1-5, with D tentatively TRBD1 (5 bases). This CDR3 comprises 15 residues. Germline CDR1 and CDR2: MRHNA and SNTAGT. Trimming shortened V by 3 bases and J by 4 bases, and 13 bases separated the two germline ends. The chain's CDR3 is CASSEWVRGNQPQHF. The DNA of the CDR3 is TGTGCCAGCAGTGAATGGGTAAGGGGTAATCAGCCCCAGCATTTT.

This clonotype came up many times. The V and J genes are TRBV6-5 and TRBJ2-5, with 9 bases aligning to TRBD2. Germline trimming cut 2 bases from V and 3 bases from J; bases unmatched to any gene: 7. CDR1 and CDR2 from the germline V gene are MNHEY and SVGAGI. The CDR3 length is 16 residues. CDR3 in amino acids: CASSYQAGGPEETQYF. CDR3 bases: TGTGCCAGCAGTTACCAGGCGGGAGGGCCTGAAGAGACCCAGTACTTC.

There are many counts of this clonotype. The J gene is TRBJ2-7, the V gene TRBV6-1; D ambiguous. The CDR3 has 14 residues. V dropped 6 bases and J dropped 5 bases, with 17 bases sitting between them. Germline V gene data show CDR1 as MNHNS and CDR2 as SASEGT. CDR3 sequence (DNA): TGTGCCAGCAGGAAGAAACGTGAGGTCCACGAGCAGTACTTC. It translates to CASRKKREVHEQYF.

V is TRBV12-3 or TRBV12-4 and J is TRBJ2-5, with a tentative D call TRBD1 (6 bases). The CDR3 consists of 15 residues. The V and J ends lost 2 bases and 1 base respectively, with 11 bases between them. CDR3 DNA: TGTGCCAGCAGTTTATGGGACACCCGCCAAGAGACCCAGTACTTC. This codes for CASSLWDTRQETQYF.

This clonotype was seen ten or more times. The rearrangement uses TRBV6-2 or TRBV6-3 and TRBJ2-2, with TRBD2 matching over 14 bases. Germline lookup yields CDR1 MNHEY and CDR2 SVGEGT. This CDR3 has 15 residues. Germline trimming cut 7 bases from V and 9 bases from J; bases unmatched to any gene: 7. The CDR3 loop reads CASTRGTSGSRELFF. DNA for the CDR3: TGTGCCAGCACCCGAGGGACTAGCGGGAGCCGGGAGCTGTTTTTT.

This clonotype has at least ten counts. The gene calls are TRBV30 and TRBJ1-1; no definite D call. Trimming removed 0 bases from V and 1 base from J, with 9 bases in between. From germline, CDR1 is GTSNPN and CDR2 SVGIG (reference sequence). This CDR3 contains 14 residues. The CDR3 protein is CAWSVGVGNTEAFF. In nucleotides, the CDR3 is TGTGCCTGGAGTGTTGGGGTGGGGAACACTGAAGCTTTCTTT.

This clonotype occurred many times. The CDR3 sequence is CAWRKDSANTEAFF. The CDR3 DNA reads TGTGCCTGGAGAAAGGACAGTGCAAACACTGAAGCTTTCTTT. V is TRBV30 and J is TRBJ1-1, with D possibly being TRBD1 (6 bases). V lost 3 bases, J lost 2 bases, and 13 bases lay in between. Germline assignment: CDR1 GTSNPN and CDR2 SVGIG (reference sequence). This CDR3 region has 14 residues.

There are many counts of this clonotype. This rearrangement joins TRBV2 to TRBJ2-7, with D tentatively TRBD2 (5 bases). The V and J ends lost 4 bases and 1 base respectively, with 11 bases between them. The CDR3 covers 14 residues. Germline values: CDR1 SNHLY, CDR2 FYNNEI. This CDR3 reads CASSGTRGSYEQYF. DNA of the CDR3: TGTGCCAGCAGTGGGACCCGAGGGTCCTACGAGCAGTACTTC.

The chain employs TRBV7-3 and TRBJ1-1; no firm D call. V was shortened by 1 base and J by 1 base, with 7 bases between the two germline ends. Germline CDR1 SGHTA, CDR2 FQGTGA. This CDR3 region has 14 residues. CDR3 region: CASSLNPGNTEAFF. Here the CDR3 DNA reads TGTGCCAGCAGCTTAAATCCAGGGAACACTGAAGCTTTCTTT. Supplemented by reference TRBV7-3 and TRBJ1-1, the full variable domain reads GAGVSQTPSNKVTEKGKYVELRCDPISGHTALYWYRQSLGQGPEFLIYFQGTGAADDSGLPNDRFFAVRPEGSVSTLKIQRTERGDSAVYLCASSLNPGNTEAFFGQGTRLTVV.